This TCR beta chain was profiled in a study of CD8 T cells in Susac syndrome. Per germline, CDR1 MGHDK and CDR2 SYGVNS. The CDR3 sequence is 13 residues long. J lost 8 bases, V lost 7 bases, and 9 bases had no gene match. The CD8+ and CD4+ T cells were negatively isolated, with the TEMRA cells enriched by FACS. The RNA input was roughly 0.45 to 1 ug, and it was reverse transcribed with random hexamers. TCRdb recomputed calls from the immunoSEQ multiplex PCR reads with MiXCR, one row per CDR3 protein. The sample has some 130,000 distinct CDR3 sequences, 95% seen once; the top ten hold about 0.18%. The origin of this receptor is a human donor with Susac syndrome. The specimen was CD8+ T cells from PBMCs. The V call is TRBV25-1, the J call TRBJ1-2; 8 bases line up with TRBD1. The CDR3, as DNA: TGTGCCAGCACCCAGGGGGCAGGCGACGGCTACACCTTC. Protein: CASTQGAGDGYTF.